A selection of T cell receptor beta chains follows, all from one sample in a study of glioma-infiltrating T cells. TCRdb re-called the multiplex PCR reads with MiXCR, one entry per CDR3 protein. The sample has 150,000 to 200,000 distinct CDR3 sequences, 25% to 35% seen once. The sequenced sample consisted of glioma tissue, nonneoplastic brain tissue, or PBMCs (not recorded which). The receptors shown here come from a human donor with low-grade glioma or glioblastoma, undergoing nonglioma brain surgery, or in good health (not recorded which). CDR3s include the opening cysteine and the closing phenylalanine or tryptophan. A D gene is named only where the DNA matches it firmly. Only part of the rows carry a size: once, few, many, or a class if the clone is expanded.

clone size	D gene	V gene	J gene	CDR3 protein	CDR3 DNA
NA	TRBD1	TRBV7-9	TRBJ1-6	CASSLAGRGQSPLNF	TGTGCCAGCAGCTTAGCCGGCAGGGGGCAATCACCCCTCAACTTT
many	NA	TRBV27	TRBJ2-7	CASSSPIFEQYF	TGTGCCAGCAGTTCGCCTATTTTCGAGCAGTACTTC
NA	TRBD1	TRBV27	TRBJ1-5	CSSSLSGQGRGNQPQHF	TGTTCCAGCAGTCTATCGGGACAGGGAAGAGGCAATCAGCCCCAGCATTTT
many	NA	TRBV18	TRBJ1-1	CASSPNVLNTEAFF	TGTGCCAGCTCACCAAATGTGCTGAACACTGAAGCTTTCTTT
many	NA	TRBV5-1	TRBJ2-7	CASSLSSGYEQYF	TGCGCCAGCAGCTTGAGTAGCGGATACGAGCAGTACTTC
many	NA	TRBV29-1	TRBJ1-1	CSVKLGRGTEAFF	TGCAGCGTAAAGCTGGGTCGTGGCACTGAAGCTTTCTTT
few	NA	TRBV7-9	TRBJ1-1	CASSPSQGEAFF	TGTGCCAGCAGCCCCTCACAGGGTGAAGCTTTCTTT
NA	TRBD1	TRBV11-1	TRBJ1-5	CASSTGQGSNKPQHF	TGTGCCAGCAGCACTGGACAGGGCAGCAATAAGCCCCAGCATTTT
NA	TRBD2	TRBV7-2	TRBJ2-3	CASSLKGTSGRVNTQYF	TGTGCCAGCAGCCTCAAAGGGACTAGCGGGAGGGTAAATACGCAGTATTTT
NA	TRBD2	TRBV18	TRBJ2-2	CASSPPPSGTTGELFF	TGTGCCAGCTCACCACCACCTAGCGGGACTACCGGGGAGCTGTTTTTT
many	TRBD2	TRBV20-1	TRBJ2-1	CSATVSTSGSPEQFF	TGCAGTGCCACGGTGTCGACTAGCGGGAGCCCTGAGCAGTTCTTC
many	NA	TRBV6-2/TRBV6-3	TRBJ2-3	CASSYSYQGTDTQYF	TGTGCCAGCAGTTACTCGTACCAGGGCACAGATACGCAGTATTTT
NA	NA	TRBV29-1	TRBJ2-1	CSVEDSSGSLGDEQFF	TGCAGCGTTGAAGACTCGTCAGGGAGTTTAGGGGATGAGCAGTTCTTC
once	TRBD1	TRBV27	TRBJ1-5	CASSPNGQGLNQPQHF	TGTGCCAGCAGTCCAAATGGACAGGGCCTGAATCAGCCCCAGCATTTT